A selection of T cell receptor beta chains follows, all from one sample in a study of sequential checkpoint blockade in melanoma. Assay: immunoSEQ multiplex PCR; the TCRdb copy retains only in-frame clones and omits some. The table records about 9,900 clones, 59% of them present only once. The specimen comprised CD8+ T cells sorted from blood (inferred from file names), sampled from a patient given nivolumab and ipilimumab in sequence. The receptors come from a human donor with melanoma. The CDR3 runs from the conserved cysteine through the conserved F or W. The order of the fields is J gene, D gene, clone size, V gene, CDR3 DNA, CDR3 protein. A D gene is named only where the DNA matches it firmly. Expanded clones are given a class, and other clones once, few, many or no size at all.

>TRBJ1-6|NA|NA|TRBV27
TGTGCCAGCAGTTTATGGCAGGGATCCAATTCACCCCTCCACTTT
CASSLWQGSNSPLHF
>TRBJ2-2|TRBD1|NA|TRBV9
TGTGCCAGCACCCCAGGGGGGACAGGCATTACCGGGGAGCTGTTTTTT
CASTPGGTGITGELFF
>TRBJ2-1|NA|medium-sized|TRBV27
TGTGCCAGCAGCCGGGGGGCGGGATACAATGAGCAGTTCTTC
CASSRGAGYNEQFF
>TRBJ2-7|NA|NA|TRBV5-6
TGTGCCAGCAGCTTGGGTGGCCTCTCCTACGAGCAGTACTTC
CASSLGGLSYEQYF
>TRBJ2-5|TRBD1|NA|TRBV9
TGTGCCAGCAGCGCCGGGACAGGGTCTCAAGAGACCCAGTACTTC
CASSAGTGSQETQYF
>TRBJ2-1|TRBD2|NA|TRBV19
TGTGCCAGTAGTTGGTCTAGCGGGGGGGCCGGTCCCTACAATGAGCAGTTCTTC
CASSWSSGGAGPYNEQFF
>TRBJ2-7|TRBD2|NA|TRBV27
TGTGCCAGCAGTTTACGCTCGGGGGGTTACGAGCAGTACTTC
CASSLRSGGYEQYF
>TRBJ1-5|NA|NA|TRBV28
TGTGCCAGCAGTTTTATAGGGCCGGGGAGCAATCAGCCCCAGCATTTT
CASSFIGPGSNQPQHF
>TRBJ1-5|NA|NA|TRBV13
TGTGCCAGCAGCCTAGGGGGGGGTTTGGGCAATCAGCCCCAGCATTTT
CASSLGGGLGNQPQHF
>TRBJ1-3|TRBD1|few|TRBV7-2
TGTGCCAGCAGCTACAGACAGGGTGGAAACACCATATATTTT
CASSYRQGGNTIYF
>TRBJ2-7|NA|few|TRBV6-5
TGTGCCAGCAGTTCCGTCCGTCGAGCGACCGCCTACGAGCAGTACTTC
CASSSVRRATAYEQYF
>TRBJ2-7|NA|NA|TRBV5-1
TGCGCCAGCAGCTTGGGGGGCAGCGCCTCCTACGAGCAGTACTTC
CASSLGGSASYEQYF
>TRBJ2-1|TRBD1|NA|TRBV9
TGTGCCAGCAGCGTAGAGGGGGCTGTCTCCTACAATGAGCAGTTCTTC
CASSVEGAVSYNEQFF
>TRBJ2-7|NA|few|TRBV2
TGTGCCAGCACCGGGGGATACGAGCAGTACTTC
CASTGGYEQYF
>TRBJ2-5|TRBD1|NA|TRBV4-2
TGTGCCAGCAGCCAGGCAGACAGGGGGCAAGAGACCCAGTACTTC
CASSQADRGQETQYF
>TRBJ2-5|NA|NA|TRBV19
TGTGCCAGTAGTGTATACGGCTACAGCCCTCAGGAGACCCAGTACTTC
CASSVYGYSPQETQYF
>TRBJ1-5|NA|once|TRBV6-6
TGTGCCAGCGCCCTCGGGGGATCGAGCAATCAGCCCCAGCATTTT
CASALGGSSNQPQHF
>TRBJ2-7|NA|NA|TRBV4-2
TGTGCCAGCAGCTTCGCGGGGGCCAGCTCCTACGAGCAGTACTTC
CASSFAGASSYEQYF
>TRBJ1-1|NA|NA|TRBV7-9
TGTGCGGGGGAGGGGCTCGAGACTGAAGCTTTCTTT
CAGEGLETEAFF
>TRBJ1-1|NA|NA|TRBV7-9
TGTGCCAGCAGCCTCACCGGGACTTCTGAAGCTTTCTTT
CASSLTGTSEAFF
>TRBJ2-3|NA|once|TRBV7-2
TGTGCCAGCAGCTTATCCCCTCGTGCAGCAGATACGCAGTATTTT
CASSLSPRAADTQYF
>TRBJ2-3|NA|NA|TRBV7-8
TGTGCCAGCAGCTGGGCAACTAGCAGCGGTACGCAGTATTTT
CASSWATSSGTQYF
>TRBJ2-6|NA|NA|TRBV28
TGTGCCAGCAAACACGGGAGATGGGAATTATCTGGGGCCAACGTCCTGACTTTC
CASKHGRWELSGANVLTF
>TRBJ1-5|NA|NA|TRBV4-2
TGTGCCAGCAGCCAAGAGGGGGCCAGCAATCAGCCCCAGCATTTT
CASSQEGASNQPQHF
>TRBJ2-7|TRBD2|few|TRBV6-6
TGTGCCACCGGGAGGGGGGGCCCCCGGGACGAGCAGTACTTC
CATGRGGPRDEQYF
>TRBJ1-5|NA|NA|TRBV9
TGTGCCGGCAGCGTAACCGGACTGAATCAGCCCCAGCATTTT
CAGSVTGLNQPQHF
>TRBJ1-3|TRBD1|few|TRBV6-6
TGTGCCAGCAGTTACTCAGGGGGCAGCGGAAACACCATATATTTT
CASSYSGGSGNTIYF
>TRBJ2-7|TRBD1|NA|TRBV12-5
TGTGCTAGTGGTTCCACGTCATCCGGGACAGGGTGCCACGAGCAGTACTTC
CASGSTSSGTGCHEQYF
>TRBJ2-2|TRBD2|NA|TRBV27
TGTGCCAGCAGTTTGTCACCGGGACTAGCGGGGGATACCGGGGAGCTGTTTTTT
CASSLSPGLAGDTGELFF
>TRBJ2-2|NA|few|TRBV6-6
TGTGCCAGCAGTTACACAGCTGCCAACACCGGGGAGCTGTTTTTT
CASSYTAANTGELFF
>TRBJ1-4|NA|few|TRBV27
TGTGCCAGCAGGCAGACAGGACCTGCAACTAATGAAAAACTGTTTTTT
CASRQTGPATNEKLFF
>TRBJ2-1|TRBD1|few|TRBV4-1
TGCGCCAGCAGCTACCGGGACAGCTCCTACAATGAGCAGTTCTTC
CASSYRDSSYNEQFF
>TRBJ1-2|TRBD1|NA|TRBV11-2
TGTGCCAGCAGCCTCAGACCCGGGACAGACTATGGCTACACCTTC
CASSLRPGTDYGYTF
>TRBJ1-1|NA|once|TRBV5-4
TGTGCCATCCGACTGAATGGGGCAGCTGAAGCTTTCTTT
CAIRLNGAAEAFF
>TRBJ1-5|NA|few|TRBV28
TGTGCCAGCAGTTCCGGCAGGGTTTCGGGCAATCAGCCCCAGCATTTT
CASSSGRVSGNQPQHF
>TRBJ2-5|TRBD2|few|TRBV9
TGTGCCAGCAGTGACGGGGTAGCGGGGGAGGAGACCCAGTACTTC
CASSDGVAGEETQYF
>TRBJ2-7|NA|NA|TRBV27
TGTGCCAGCAGCCCGTTCCCCCCTGGACAGCCCTCGGGCTACGAGCAGTACTTC
CASSPFPPGQPSGYEQYF
>TRBJ2-1|NA|NA|TRBV7-9
TGTGCCAGCAGCTTAGGGGGGGCAGGGGGCAATGAGCAGTTCTTC
CASSLGGAGGNEQFF
>TRBJ1-4|NA|NA|TRBV30
TGTGCCTGGAGTATGACAGGACGGGAAAAACTGTTTTTT
CAWSMTGREKLFF
>TRBJ2-1|TRBD2|NA|TRBV19
TGTGCCAGTGGTCTAGCGGGGGATTACTCCTACAATGAGCAGTTCTTC
CASGLAGDYSYNEQFF
>TRBJ2-7|NA|NA|TRBV5-4
TGTGCCAGCAGCCCGTGGCGGGGGCAGTACGAGCAGTACTTC
CASSPWRGQYEQYF
>TRBJ2-1|NA|NA|TRBV4-1
TGCGCCAGCAGCCAACAGGGGACCCCCTACAATGAGCAGTTCTTC
CASSQQGTPYNEQFF
>TRBJ2-2|NA|few|TRBV19
TGTGCCAGTAGTATAGCGGCTAGCGCCGGGGAGCTGTTTTTT
CASSIAASAGELFF
>TRBJ2-7|NA|NA|TRBV6-5
TGTGCCAGCAGTTGGGGAGTCTACGAGCAGTACTTC
CASSWGVYEQYF
>TRBJ1-1|NA|NA|TRBV27
TGTGCCAGCAGTTTTAAGGGGCCGAACACTGAAGCTTTCTTT
CASSFKGPNTEAFF
>TRBJ2-7|TRBD2|NA|TRBV4-3
TGCGCCAGCAGCCAAGACAGGTACGGCGGGGGCTACGAGCAGTACTTC
CASSQDRYGGGYEQYF
>TRBJ2-7|TRBD1|few|TRBV6-4
TGTGCCAGCAGAGGACAGGCCCCCTACGAGCAGTACTTC
CASRGQAPYEQYF